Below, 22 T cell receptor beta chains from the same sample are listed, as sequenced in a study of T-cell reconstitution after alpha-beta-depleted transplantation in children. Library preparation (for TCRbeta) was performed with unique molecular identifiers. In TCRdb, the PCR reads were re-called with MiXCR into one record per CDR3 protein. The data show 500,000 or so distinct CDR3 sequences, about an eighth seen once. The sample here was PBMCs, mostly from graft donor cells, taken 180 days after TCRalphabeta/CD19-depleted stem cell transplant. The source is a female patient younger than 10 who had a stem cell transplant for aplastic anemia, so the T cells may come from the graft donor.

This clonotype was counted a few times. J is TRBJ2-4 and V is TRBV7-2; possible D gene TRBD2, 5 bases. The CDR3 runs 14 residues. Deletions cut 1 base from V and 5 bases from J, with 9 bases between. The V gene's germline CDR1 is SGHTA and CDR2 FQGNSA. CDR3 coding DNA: TGTGCCAGCAGCTTAGGATTACTAGAAAACATTCAGTACTTC. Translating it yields CASSLGLLENIQYF.

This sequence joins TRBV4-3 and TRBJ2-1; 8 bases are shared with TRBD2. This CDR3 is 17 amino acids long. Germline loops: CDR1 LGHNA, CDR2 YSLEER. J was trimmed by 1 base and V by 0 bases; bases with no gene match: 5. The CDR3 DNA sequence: TGCGCCAGCAGCCAAGATCGTCCTAGCGGGTCCTACAATGAGCAGTTCTTC. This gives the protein CASSQDRPSGSYNEQFF.

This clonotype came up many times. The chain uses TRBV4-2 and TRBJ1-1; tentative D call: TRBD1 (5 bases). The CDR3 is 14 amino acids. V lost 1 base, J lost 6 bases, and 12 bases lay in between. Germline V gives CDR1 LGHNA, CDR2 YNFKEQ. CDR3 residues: CASSQAYGASEAFF. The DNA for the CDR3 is TGTGCCAGCAGCCAAGCCTATGGGGCGTCTGAAGCTTTCTTT.

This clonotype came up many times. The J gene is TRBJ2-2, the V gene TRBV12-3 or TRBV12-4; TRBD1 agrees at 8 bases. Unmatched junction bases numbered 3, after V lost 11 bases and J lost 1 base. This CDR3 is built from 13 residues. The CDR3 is CAGGQGNTGELFF. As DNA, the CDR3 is TGTGCCGGAGGACAGGGGAACACCGGGGAGCTGTTTTTT.

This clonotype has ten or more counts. The CDR3, as DNA: TGCAGTGCTAGGGTAGCGGGAGGATCCTACAATGAGCAGTTCTTC. Translating it yields CSARVAGGSYNEQFF. This chain links TRBV20-1 with TRBJ2-1; 10 nucleotides align to TRBD2. The CDR3 has 15 amino acids. CDR1 and CDR2 (germline): DFQATT, SNEGSKA (reference sequence). Unmatched junction bases numbered 3, after V lost 3 bases and J lost 1 base.

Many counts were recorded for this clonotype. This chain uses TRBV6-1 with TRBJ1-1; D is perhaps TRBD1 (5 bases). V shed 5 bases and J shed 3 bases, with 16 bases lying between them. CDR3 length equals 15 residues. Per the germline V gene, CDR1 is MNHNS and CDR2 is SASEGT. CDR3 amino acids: CASSTLTGGDTEAFF. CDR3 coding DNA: TGTGCCAGCAGTACCTTGACGGGGGGGGACACTGAAGCTTTCTTT.

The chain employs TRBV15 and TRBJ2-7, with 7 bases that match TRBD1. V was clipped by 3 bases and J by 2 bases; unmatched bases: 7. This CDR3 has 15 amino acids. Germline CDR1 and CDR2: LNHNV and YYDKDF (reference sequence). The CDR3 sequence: CATSREQGQTYEQYF. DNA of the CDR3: TGTGCCACCAGCAGGGAACAGGGGCAGACCTACGAGCAGTACTTC.

CDR3 region: CASVVGTEAFF. DNA for the CDR3: TGTGCCAGCGTTGTTGGGACTGAAGCTTTCTTT. The rearrangement links TRBV27 to TRBJ1-1; D gene unclear. There are 11 residues in the CDR3. The V gene's germline CDR1 is MNHEY and CDR2 SMNVEV (reference sequence). Trimming pared 8 bases from V and 5 bases from J, leaving 9 bases between.

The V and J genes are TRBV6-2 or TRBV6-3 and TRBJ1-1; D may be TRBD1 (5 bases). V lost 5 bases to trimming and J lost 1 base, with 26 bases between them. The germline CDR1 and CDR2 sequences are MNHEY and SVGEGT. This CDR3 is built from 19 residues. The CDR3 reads CASSTYSRATHSWNTEAFF. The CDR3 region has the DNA TGTGCCAGCAGTACATACTCCAGGGCTACCCACTCGTGGAACACTGAAGCTTTCTTT.

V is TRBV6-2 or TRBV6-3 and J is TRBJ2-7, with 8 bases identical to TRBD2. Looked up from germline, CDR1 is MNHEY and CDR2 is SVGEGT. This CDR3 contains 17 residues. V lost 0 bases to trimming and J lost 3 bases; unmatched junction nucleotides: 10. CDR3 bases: TGTGCCAGCAGTTACTCGGCGTCCGGAGCGGGAGTCTACGAGCAGTACGTC. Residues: CASSYSASGAGVYEQYV.

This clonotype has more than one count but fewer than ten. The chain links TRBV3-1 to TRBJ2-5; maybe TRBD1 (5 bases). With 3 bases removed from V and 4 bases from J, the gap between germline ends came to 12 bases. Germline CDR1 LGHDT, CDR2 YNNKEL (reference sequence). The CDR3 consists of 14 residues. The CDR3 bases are TGTGCCAGCAGCCAGATACCCCAGGGAGAGACCCAGTACTTC. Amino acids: CASSQIPQGETQYF.

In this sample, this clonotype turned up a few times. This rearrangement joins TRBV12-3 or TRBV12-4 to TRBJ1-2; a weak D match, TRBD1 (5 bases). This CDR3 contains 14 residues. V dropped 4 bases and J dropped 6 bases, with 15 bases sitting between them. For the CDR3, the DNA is TGTGCCAGCAGTTGGGGGGACGGGACGGATGGCTACACCTTC. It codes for CASSWGDGTDGYTF.

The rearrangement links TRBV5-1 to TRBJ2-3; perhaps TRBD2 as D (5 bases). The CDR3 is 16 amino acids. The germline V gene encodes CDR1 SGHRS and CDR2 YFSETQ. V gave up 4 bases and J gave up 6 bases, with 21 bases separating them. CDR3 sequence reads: CASSTNAGKRIDTQYF. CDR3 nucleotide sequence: TGCGCCAGCAGCACAAACGCCGGGAAACGCATCGATACGCAGTATTTT.

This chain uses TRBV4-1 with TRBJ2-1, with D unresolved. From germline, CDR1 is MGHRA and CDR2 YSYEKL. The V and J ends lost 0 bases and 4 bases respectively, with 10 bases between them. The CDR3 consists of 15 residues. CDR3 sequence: CASSQDSRQYNEQFF. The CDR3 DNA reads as TGCGCCAGCAGCCAAGATTCCCGGCAGTACAATGAGCAGTTCTTC.

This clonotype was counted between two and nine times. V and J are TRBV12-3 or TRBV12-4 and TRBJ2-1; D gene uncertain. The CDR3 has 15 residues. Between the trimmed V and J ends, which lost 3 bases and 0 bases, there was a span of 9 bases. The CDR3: CASSFPGRSYNEQFF. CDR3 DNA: TGTGCCAGCAGTTTCCCGGGCCGCTCCTACAATGAGCAGTTCTTC.

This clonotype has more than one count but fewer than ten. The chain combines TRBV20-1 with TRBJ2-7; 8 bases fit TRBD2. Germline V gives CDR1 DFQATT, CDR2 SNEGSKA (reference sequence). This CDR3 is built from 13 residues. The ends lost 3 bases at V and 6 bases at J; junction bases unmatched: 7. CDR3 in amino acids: CSASLGGGSEQYF. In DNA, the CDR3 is TGCAGTGCTAGTCTCGGCGGGGGGAGCGAGCAGTACTTC.

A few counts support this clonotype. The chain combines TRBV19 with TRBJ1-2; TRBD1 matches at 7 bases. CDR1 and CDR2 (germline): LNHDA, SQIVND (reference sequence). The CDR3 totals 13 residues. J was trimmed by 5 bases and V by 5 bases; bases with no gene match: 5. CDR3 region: CASSVGTAYGYTF. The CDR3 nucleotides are TGTGCCAGTAGTGTTGGGACAGCGTATGGCTACACCTTC.

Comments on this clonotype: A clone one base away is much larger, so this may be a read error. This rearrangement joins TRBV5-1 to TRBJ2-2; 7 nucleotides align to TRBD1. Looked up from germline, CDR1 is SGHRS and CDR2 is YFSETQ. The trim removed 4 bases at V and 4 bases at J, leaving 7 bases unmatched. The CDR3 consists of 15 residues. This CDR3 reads CASSNPDRSTGELFF. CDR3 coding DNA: TGCGCCAGCAGCAACCCGGACAGGAGCACCGGGGAGCTGTTTTTT.

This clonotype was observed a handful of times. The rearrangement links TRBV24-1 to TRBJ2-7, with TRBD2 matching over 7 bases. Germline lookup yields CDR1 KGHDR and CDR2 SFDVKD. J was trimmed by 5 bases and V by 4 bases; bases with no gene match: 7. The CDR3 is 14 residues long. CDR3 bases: TGTGCCACCAGTGACCCGCAGCGGGAACACGAGCAGTACTTC. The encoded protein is CATSDPQREHEQYF.

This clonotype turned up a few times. CDR3 sequence reads: CASPATPGSGGYTF. The CDR3 coding sequence is TGTGCCAGCCCCGCCACCCCCGGGTCCGGGGGCTACACCTTC. The chain is built from TRBV13 and TRBJ1-2; no clear D gene. Between the trimmed V and J ends, which lost 8 bases and 8 bases, there was a span of 21 bases. This CDR3 is built from 14 residues. The germline gives CDR1 PRHDT, CDR2 FYEKMQ (reference sequence).

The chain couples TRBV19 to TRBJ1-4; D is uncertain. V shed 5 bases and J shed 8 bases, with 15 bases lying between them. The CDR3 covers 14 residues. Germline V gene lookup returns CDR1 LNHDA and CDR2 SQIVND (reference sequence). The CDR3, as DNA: TGTGCCAGTAGTTGGAAACTTAAGAGAGAAAAACTGTTTTTT. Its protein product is CASSWKLKREKLFF. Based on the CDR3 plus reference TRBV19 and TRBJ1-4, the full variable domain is DGGITQSPKYLFRKEGQNVTLSCEQNLNHDAMYWYRQDPGQGLRLIYYSQIVNDFQKGDIAEGYSVSREKKESFPLTVTSAQKNPTAFYLCASSWKLKREKLFFGSGTQLSVL.

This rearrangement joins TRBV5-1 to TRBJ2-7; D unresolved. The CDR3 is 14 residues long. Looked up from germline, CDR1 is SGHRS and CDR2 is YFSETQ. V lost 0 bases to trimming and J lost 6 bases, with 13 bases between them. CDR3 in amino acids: CASSLEGNSPEQYV. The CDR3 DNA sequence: TGCGCCAGCAGCTTGGAGGGAAACTCTCCCGAGCAGTACGTC.